This TCR beta chain emerged from a study of shared clonotypes between healthy human individuals. J gave up 4 bases and V 5 bases, and 12 bases lay outside the gene matches. CDR1 and CDR2 (germline): MNHEY, SMNVEV (reference sequence). CDR3 length equals 16 residues. The data were produced by immunoSEQ multiplex PCR, yet TCRdb's version contains in-frame clones alone and is incomplete. The sample holds about 2 million clones; roughly 95% are singletons and the top ten take 0.13%. About this clone itself: Its antigen is currently unknown.

Study-level findings and limits: A handful of donors showed sharing of approximately 5% of naive CD4 clonotypes.

Sequencing input: naive CD4+ T cells sorted from blood. The subset is: CD45RA+ positively selected. The chain is built from TRBV27 and TRBJ2-5; 8 nucleotides agree with TRBD1. This receptor was identified in a man aged 18-30 years in good health. Here the CDR3 DNA reads TGTGCCAGCAGTCCGATGGACAGGGTAGGAGGAGAGACCCAGTACTTC. Its translation: CASSPMDRVGGETQYF.